The clone carrying this T cell receptor beta chain came up a few times. The antigen remains undetermined. The TCR beta libraries were generated through quantitative 5'-RACE incorporating molecular barcodes. MiXCR was run by TCRdb on the 5' RACE reads, yielding one entry per CDR3 protein. Among roughly 180,000 distinct CDR3 sequences, 13% were seen once, and the ten largest hold approximately 11%. The CDR3 loop spans 15 amino acids. Between the trimmed V and J ends, which lost 4 bases and 4 bases, there was a span of 16 bases. The germline gives CDR1 MNHEY, CDR2 SMNVEV (reference sequence). The sample is drawn from a study of CD8 T cells in ankylosing spondylitis. Study-wide results and limits: The authors reported significant enrichment of disease-linked clones in matched ankylosing spondylitis synovial fluid.

The sequence was collected from a female donor with ankylosing spondylitis or in good health (not recorded which). Input material: blood, either unsorted or a sorted T cell fraction (not recorded which). The chain recombines TRBV27 with TRBJ1-2; D call uncertain. CDR3 sequence (DNA): TGTGCCAGCAGTTACCTACCCCTTCATCCCTATGGCTACACCTTC. Protein sequence: CASSYLPLHPYGYTF.